This T cell receptor (beta chain) originates from a study of Ad26.COV2.S vaccination and SARS-CoV-2 variants. At the level of the study: Intramuscularly, Ad26.COV2.S was given either once or twice, 56 days apart. Points from the study as a whole: People who got the vaccine or the placebo had similar non-spike TCR breadth. In vaccinated individuals, spike-specific CD8+ and CD4+ T cell responses reportedly displayed substantial breadth.

Remarks on this clone: Its target is not known.

TCRdb keeps only in-frame clones here, not all; method: immunoSEQ multiplex PCR. The data show 440,000 or so clones, roughly 91% seen once. Described treatment: roughly 18 received Ad26.COV2.S at low or high dose, single or two shots; 5 received placebo; per-sample allocation not given. Material that was analyzed had been drawn on day 63 after the first vaccine or placebo injection. Donor was an adult aged 18-55 years in Boston. Unmatched junction bases numbered 5, after V lost 3 bases and J lost 4 bases. Germline CDR1 SGDLS, CDR2 YYNGEE. The CDR3 sequence is 14 residues long. The gene calls are TRBV9 and TRBJ1-1, with 8 bases aligning to TRBD1. This receptor was obtained from a person aged 18-60 years who received the Ad26.COV2.S COVID-19 vaccine or a placebo. Here the sequenced sample was peripheral blood, taken in a trial of Ad26.COV2.S vaccine versus placebo. The CDR3 spells CASSAGQGATEAFF. In DNA, the CDR3 is TGTGCCAGCAGCGCCGGACAGGGAGCCACTGAAGCTTTCTTT.